The 9 T cell receptor beta chains given below trace back to one sample, sequenced in a study of control samples from healthy donors and cancer patients. Sequencing used immunoSEQ multiplex PCR; TCRdb keeps in-frame clones, though not all of them. The sample has 95,000 to 150,000 clones, roughly 87% seen once. The source material was blood. The receptors come from a man younger than 35 in good health.

The chain is built from TRBV18 and TRBJ2-5; D might be TRBD2 (6 bases). The V gene's germline CDR1 is KGHSH and CDR2 LQKENI. The CDR3 totals 16 residues. V lost 4 bases, J lost 1 base, and 16 bases lay in between. CDR3 DNA sequence: TGTGCCAGCTCACTACCCGCCGGGACTCCCCAAGAGACCCAGTACTTC. This sequence encodes CASSLPAGTPQETQYF.

The gene calls are TRBV6-1 and TRBJ1-2; maybe TRBD1 (5 bases). The CDR3 has 13 amino acids. V gave up 3 bases and J gave up 7 bases, with 12 bases separating them. Germline CDR1 reads MNHNS; CDR2 reads SASEGT. CDR3 sequence: CASSEDNVAGYTF. CDR3 bases: TGTGCCAGCAGTGAGGACAATGTGGCTGGCTACACCTTC.

The chain has TRBV5-5 and TRBJ2-5, with D unresolved. Trimming removed 3 bases from V and 1 base from J, with 7 bases in between. There are 13 residues in the CDR3. Per the germline V gene, CDR1 is SGHKS and CDR2 is YYEKEE (reference sequence). CDR3 amino acids: CASSWTGQETQYF. The DNA for the CDR3 is TGTGCCAGCAGCTGGACGGGCCAAGAGACCCAGTACTTC.

The table lists this clone with a few counts. The V call is TRBV6-5, the J call TRBJ1-2, with 9 positions matching TRBD1. J lost 8 bases, V lost 6 bases, and 10 bases had no gene match. In germline, CDR1 is MNHEY, CDR2 SVGAGI. The CDR3 is 14 residues long. The CDR3 is CASRVYRDRDGYTF. DNA for the CDR3: TGTGCCAGCAGGGTTTACCGGGACAGGGACGGCTACACCTTC.

The CDR3 coding sequence is TGTGCCAGCAGTGAACCGATTGGGGGGCTTGTTTCTAATGAAAAACTGTTTTTT. Translation gives CASSEPIGGLVSNEKLFF. The rearrangement uses TRBV2 and TRBJ1-4; tentatively, D is TRBD1 (6 bases). The CDR3 extends over 18 amino acids. CDR1 SNHLY and CDR2 FYNNEI come from the germline V gene. Trimming left V 2 bases short and J 3 bases short, with 19 bases between.

The chain links TRBV4-3 to TRBJ1-3; D possibly corresponds to TRBD1 (5 bases). Trimming pared 1 base from V and 0 bases from J, leaving 13 bases between. CDR1 is LGHNA and CDR2 is YSLEER in the germline V gene. The CDR3 has 17 amino acids. The CDR3 bases are TGCGCCAGCAGCCAAGTCGGGGGAATATCCTCTGGAAACACCATATATTTT. Translation: CASSQVGGISSGNTIYF.

V gene TRBV6-2 or TRBV6-3 combines with J gene TRBJ2-1; tentatively, D is TRBD2 (7 bases). Germline CDR1 and CDR2: MNHEY and SVGEGT. V lost 2 bases, J lost 5 bases, and 13 bases lay in between. The CDR3 has 15 residues. Here the CDR3 DNA reads TGTGCCAGCAGTTACGGGGGGGCTATGAACAATGAGCAGTTCTTC. As protein: CASSYGGAMNNEQFF.

The CDR3 DNA sequence: TGTGCCAGCTCATCCACTCCCACATCTAGCAAAGAGACCCAGTACTTC. Protein sequence: CASSSTPTSSKETQYF. The V call is TRBV18, the J call TRBJ2-5; a weak D match, TRBD2 (5 bases). Germline-derived CDR1 and CDR2 are KGHSH and LQKENI. This CDR3 contains 16 residues. The V end lost 5 bases, the J end lost 3 bases, and 19 bases lay between the germline ends.

The chain joins TRBV9 to TRBJ1-2, with a possible D match to TRBD1 (5 bases). V was cut by 0 bases and J by 4 bases, with 13 bases left in between. CDR3 length equals 15 residues. Germline CDR1 reads SGDLS; CDR2 reads YYNGEE. Written as DNA, the CDR3 is TGTGCCAGCAGCGTAGAGGGTGGGGGAAGCTATGGCTACACCTTC. This translates into CASSVEGGGSYGYTF.